The present T cell receptor beta chain was sequenced within a study of blood T cells in healthy people across ages. Study results and limitations: Changes in expanded clonotypes were possibly confounded, as the CMV status of donors was unknown.

Ten or more counts support this clonotype. Its antigen is not known. The germline V gene has CDR1 SGHRS and CDR2 YFSETQ. V dropped 0 bases and J dropped 0 bases, with 5 bases sitting between them. The CDR3 covers 14 residues. Alongside a J-beta primer mix, a sample-barcoded 5' primer served in a second PCR lasting about 7 to 12 cycles. Every molecule of cDNA carried a tag from a template-switch adaptor with 12 random nucleotides. TCRdb itself ran the 5' RACE reads through MiXCR, one entry per CDR3 protein. The table lists 630,000 or so distinct CDR3 sequences, roughly 30% of them singletons, with 15% in the top ten.

Sequencing was done on a sample of blood. This clonotype was sampled from an elderly woman in good health. The rearrangement links TRBV5-1 to TRBJ2-3; D is unresolved. The CDR3 spells CASSLAGSTDTQYF. CDR3 nucleotides: TGCGCCAGCAGCTTGGCCGGTAGCACAGATACGCAGTATTTT.